Sequencing of this T cell receptor beta chain was carried out in a study of blood T cell repertoires in COVID-19. On the study more broadly: Acute and convalescent COVID-19 samples came from the United States, Italy and Spain.

V gave up 3 bases and J gave up 6 bases, with 11 bases separating them. CDR3 size: 13 residues. Germline V gene data show CDR1 as SGHVS and CDR2 as FQNEAQ. Measured with immunoSEQ multiplex PCR; TCRdb has only the in-frame clones, and not every one. The sample includes around 74,000 clones, under 95% of them seen just once. Sequenced sample: peripheral blood. The TCR comes from a woman of 80 years or more with active or convalescent COVID-19. The J gene is TRBJ1-1, the V gene TRBV7-8; D perhaps matches TRBD1 (6 bases). Here the CDR3 DNA reads TGTGCCAGCAGCTTTCCGGGACACTCTGAAGCTTTCTTT. Protein product: CASSFPGHSEAFF.